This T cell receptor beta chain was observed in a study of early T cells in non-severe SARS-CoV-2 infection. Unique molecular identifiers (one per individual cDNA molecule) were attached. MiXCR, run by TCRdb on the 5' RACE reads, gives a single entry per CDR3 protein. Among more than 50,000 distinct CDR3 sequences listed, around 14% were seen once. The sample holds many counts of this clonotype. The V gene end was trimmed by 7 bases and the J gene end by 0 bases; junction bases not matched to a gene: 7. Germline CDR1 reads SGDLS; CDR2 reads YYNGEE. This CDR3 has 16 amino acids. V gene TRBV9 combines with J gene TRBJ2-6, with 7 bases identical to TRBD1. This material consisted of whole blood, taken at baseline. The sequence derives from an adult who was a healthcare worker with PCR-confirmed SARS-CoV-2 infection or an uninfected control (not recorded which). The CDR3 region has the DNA TGTGCCAGCGACGACAGGGACGACTCTGGGGCCAACGTCCTGACTTTC. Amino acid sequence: CASDDRDDSGANVLTF.